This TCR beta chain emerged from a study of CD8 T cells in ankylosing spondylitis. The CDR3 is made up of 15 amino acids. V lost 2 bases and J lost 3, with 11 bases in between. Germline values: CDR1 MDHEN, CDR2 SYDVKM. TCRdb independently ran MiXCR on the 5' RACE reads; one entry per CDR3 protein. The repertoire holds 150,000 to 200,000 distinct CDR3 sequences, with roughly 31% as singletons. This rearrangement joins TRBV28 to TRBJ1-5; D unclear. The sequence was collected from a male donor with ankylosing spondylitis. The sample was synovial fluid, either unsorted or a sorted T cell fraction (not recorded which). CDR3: CASSLVGGNNQPQHF. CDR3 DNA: TGTGCCAGCAGTTTAGTAGGCGGGAACAATCAGCCCCAGCATTTT.